The clone carrying this T cell receptor beta chain was detected only once. Repertoires were generated with immunoSEQ multiplex PCR, while TCRdb's copy carries only in-frame clones and drops some. The sample records about 350,000 clones, about 85% being singletons. Specified treatment: 15 to 20 received Ad26.COV2.S at low or high dose, single or two shots; roughly five received placebo; per-sample allocation not given. The samples date from day 63 after the first vaccine or placebo injection. Based in Boston, the donor was an adult of 18-55 years. Germline V gives CDR1 SGHRS, CDR2 YFSETQ. Unmatched junction bases numbered 7, after V lost 5 bases and J lost 5 bases. The CDR3 spans 14 residues. The sample belongs to a study of Ad26.COV2.S vaccination and SARS-CoV-2 variants.

This clonotype was obtained from a person between 18 and 59 years old who received the Ad26.COV2.S COVID-19 vaccine or a placebo. The specimen comprised peripheral blood, sampled in a trial of Ad26.COV2.S vaccine versus placebo. J is TRBJ2-7 and V is TRBV5-1; 10 bases align to TRBD1. The DNA for the CDR3 is TGCGCCAGCAGTATCCGACAGGGGGCCAACGAGCAGTACTTC. Its translation: CASSIRQGANEQYF.